This T cell receptor beta chain was documented in a study of T cell changes during pregnancy in multiple sclerosis. The method was immunoSEQ multiplex PCR; TCRdb's version includes in-frame clones alone and lacks a portion of them. The profile covers approximately 41,000 clones, with around 87% appearing a single time and around 0.52% taken by the ten largest. V lost 6 bases and J 6 bases, leaving 17 bases between the germline ends. Germline V CDR1 and CDR2: MDHEN, SYDVKM. The length of the CDR3 is 14 residues. This sequence was found in a female donor with multiple sclerosis, enrolled in a pregnancy study. Source: CD4+ T cells from peripheral blood mononuclear cells, taken in the second trimester of pregnancy. The J gene is TRBJ1-2, the V gene TRBV28, with D perhaps matching TRBD1 (6 bases). The CDR3 sequence: CASSGNYRADGYTF. The CDR3 region has the DNA TGTGCCAGCAGCGGAAATTACAGGGCCGATGGCTACACCTTC.